This T cell receptor beta chain was identified in a study of vaccination and CD4 T cells after COVID-19 (dated by TCRdb to the early 2020s). Looking at the study overall: Convalescent patients had a positive SARS-CoV-2 result on nasal swab PCR, and of these patients, 8 or 9 had mild disease and one had severe disease. In roughly eleven COVID-19 convalescent patients and several infection-naive healthy vaccine recipients, the spike-specific CD4+ TCR repertoire before mRNA vaccination was compared with the repertoire after mRNA vaccination. For stimulating the cultures, overlapping spike peptide pools were used, derived from SARS-CoV-2 as well as from the common cold coronaviruses HCoV-NL63, HCoV-OC43 and HCoV-229E. Participants got two doses of the Pfizer-BioNTech BNT162b2 vaccine (n=8) or two doses of the Moderna mRNA-1273 vaccine (n=2). The convalescent cohort comprised six males and four females, including two Hispanic individuals, seven Caucasians, two Asians and one multiracial person. Post-vaccine blood samples were taken a median of about 70 days after the second vaccine dose, with a range of roughly 13 to 250 days. As controls, cultures received a CEFX viral epitope pool (the positive control), an HIV-1 Nef peptide pool (the negative control), or no peptide at all. Post-COVID blood samples were collected from convalescent patients a median of around 96 days after diagnosis, with a range of about 35 to 161 days. General study outcomes and caveats: Among convalescent patients, a median about 87% of the SARS-CoV-2-reactive clones seen after vaccination appeared only after vaccination, which suggests priming specific to the vaccine. The median count of SARS-CoV-2-reactive clonotypes went up from 20 to 25 after infection to 38 after vaccination, although the change was not significant. In convalescent patients, nearly all vaccine-specific clones (304 of 307) were found to be mono-reactive for SARS-CoV-2 spike rather than cross-reactive with common cold coronaviruses. Only a relatively small number of convalescent patients were included in the study, and early timepoints following natural infection were not analyzed.

The method was PCR. At the Johns Hopkins FTIC core, DNA from the cultured CD4+ T cells underwent TCR sequencing with the Oncomine TCR Beta short-read assay. Genomic DNA was extracted from the cultured CD4+ T cells with the QIAamp micro DNA kit. Oncomine TCR Beta libraries from cultured CD4+ T cells were pooled using unique dual indexes and sequenced on an Illumina iSeq 100. Under the source paper's analysis protocol: Non-productive sequences were removed, and CDR3s not starting with C, not ending with F or W, or shorter than 7 amino acids were discarded. The MANAFEST web application was used to identify antigen-specific clonotypes by comparing peptide-stimulated wells against reference wells and other culture wells. To be called positive, a clone needed an FDR below 0.05, an odds ratio above 5, and a productive frequency above 0.1% in at least two of three replicate wells. Clonotypes that were significantly expanded in both SARS-CoV-2 spike wells and at least one common cold coronavirus spike condition were defined as cross-reactive. Similarity between CDR3 sequences was evaluated in R version 3.6.1 using Levenshtein distances (stringdist) and unrooted phylogenetic trees (ape). The raw public data were reprocessed by TCRdb itself: fastp quality trimming at Q25, MiXCR clonotype calling, in-frame beta chains only. Duplicate CDR3 protein sequences are folded into a single record with the most common DNA and genes. Here the V and J calls rest on TCRdb's processing, not on the authors' analysis. The sample table shows about 7,200 distinct CDR3 sequences, and 60% to 65% are seen once. Of the sample, 34% falls within the top ten clones.

Compared with germline, V lacks 7 bases and J lacks 4 bases; bases without a gene match: 8. As encoded in the germline V gene, CDR1 is MNHNS while CDR2 is SASEGT. Inclusive of the bounding cysteine and phenylalanine, the CDR3 is 15 residues long. The sequence is cut down to CDR3 DNA, 45 bases in frame from base 1. The treatment or condition label, read with the paper, signifies: 10-day PBMC culture with coronavirus spike peptide pools or control peptides (ViraFEST assay). The ViraFEST assay was used in the study, in which antigen-specific T cells were expanded with peptide pools and expanded clonotypes were subsequently identified by TCR sequencing. The positive SARS-CoV-2 PCR tests of the convalescent patients were dated from March to December 2020, before the Alpha, Beta and Delta variants emerged in the United States. PBMCs were cultured at two million per well in IMDM supplemented with approximately 5.4% human AB serum and around 10 IU/ml IL-2, with about 9 ug/ml peptide pools added. Half of the culture medium was replaced with fresh IL-2-containing medium on days 3 and 7. After approximately 11 days of culture, CD4+ T cells were isolated by negative selection with the EasySep CD4+ T cell isolation kit. Ficoll-Paque Plus gradient centrifugation was used to isolate PBMCs from whole blood, and the isolated PBMCs were then either used fresh or cryopreserved at -140C. In general, triplicate wells were set up for every culture condition.

About this clonotype: The antigen it binds to is not known. The record has no base qualities; no much larger clone is one base away.

The receptor was derived from a human donor who had recovered from COVID-19. The V gene is TRBV6-1 and the J gene is TRBJ2-1; TRBD2 fits 9 bases in the junction. Sequencing input: CD4+ T cells from blood, cultured in vitro. The DNA sequence reads TGTGCCAGCATTGAGCTAGCGGGGCTATACAATGAGCAGTTCTTC. Its translation reads: CASIELAGLYNEQFF.